This T cell receptor beta chain is from a study of response to subunit inactivated influenza vaccine. TCRdb independently ran MiXCR on the RT-PCR reads; one entry per CDR3 protein. Seen here are roughly 710,000 distinct CDR3 sequences, around 15% observed once, and the top ten hold about 7.6%. This CDR3 region has 14 residues. The germline V and J ends were trimmed by 3 bases and 5 bases, with 10 bases remaining between them. Germline loops: CDR1 ENHRY, CDR2 SYGVKD. This clonotype was seen only a few times. This TCR was sampled from a man aged 45-60 years who received an inactivated influenza vaccine. Sequenced here: PBMCs from blood, sampled less than 15 days before vaccination. The chain is built from TRBV10-3 and TRBJ2-2, with D possibly TRBD1 on 7 matching bases. DNA for the CDR3: TGTGCCATCAGTGATGCAGGGGGGACCGGGGAGCTGTTTTTT. Protein: CAISDAGGTGELFF.